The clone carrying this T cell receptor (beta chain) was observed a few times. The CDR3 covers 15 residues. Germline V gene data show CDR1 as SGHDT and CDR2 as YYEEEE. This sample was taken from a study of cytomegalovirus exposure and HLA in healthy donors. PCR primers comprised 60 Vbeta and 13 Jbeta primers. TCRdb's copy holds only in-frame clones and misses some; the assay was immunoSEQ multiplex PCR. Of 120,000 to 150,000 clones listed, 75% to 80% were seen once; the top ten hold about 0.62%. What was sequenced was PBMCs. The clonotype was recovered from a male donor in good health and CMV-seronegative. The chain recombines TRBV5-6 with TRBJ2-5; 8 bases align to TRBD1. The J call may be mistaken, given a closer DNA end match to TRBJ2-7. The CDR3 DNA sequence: TGTGCCAGCAGCTTGGGGCTCGGACAGGGCGGCGAGCAGTACTTC. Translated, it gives CASSLGLGQGGEQYF.